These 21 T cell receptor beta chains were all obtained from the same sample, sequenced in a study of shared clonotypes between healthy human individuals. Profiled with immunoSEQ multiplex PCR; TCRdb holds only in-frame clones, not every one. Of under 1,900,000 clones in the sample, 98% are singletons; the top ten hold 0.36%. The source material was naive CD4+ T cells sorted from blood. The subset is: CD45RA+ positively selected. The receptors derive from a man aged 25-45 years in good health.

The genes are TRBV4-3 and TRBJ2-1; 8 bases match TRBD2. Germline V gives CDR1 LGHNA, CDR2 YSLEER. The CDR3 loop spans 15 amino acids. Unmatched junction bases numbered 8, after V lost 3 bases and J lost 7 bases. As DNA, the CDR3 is TGCGCCAGCAGCCAGGAAAGGACTAGCCGGAATGAGCAGTTCTTC. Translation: CASSQERTSRNEQFF.

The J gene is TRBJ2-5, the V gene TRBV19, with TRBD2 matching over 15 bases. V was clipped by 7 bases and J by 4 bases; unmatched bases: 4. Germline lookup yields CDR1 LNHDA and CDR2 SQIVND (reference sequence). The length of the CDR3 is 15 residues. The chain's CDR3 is CASTRTSGRGETQYF. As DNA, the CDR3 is TGTGCCAGTACTCGGACTAGCGGGAGGGGAGAGACCCAGTACTTC.

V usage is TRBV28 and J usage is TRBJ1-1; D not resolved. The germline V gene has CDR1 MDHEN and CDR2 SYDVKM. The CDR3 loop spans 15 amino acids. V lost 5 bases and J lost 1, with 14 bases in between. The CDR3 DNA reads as TGTGCCAGCAGTGCCCCCGGTCCGGGGAACACTGAAGCTTTCTTT. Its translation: CASSAPGPGNTEAFF.

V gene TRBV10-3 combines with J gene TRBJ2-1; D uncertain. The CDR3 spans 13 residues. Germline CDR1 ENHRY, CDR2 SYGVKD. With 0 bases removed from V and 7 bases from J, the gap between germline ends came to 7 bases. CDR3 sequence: CAISESGRNEQFF. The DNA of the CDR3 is TGTGCCATCAGTGAGTCAGGGCGGAATGAGCAGTTCTTC.

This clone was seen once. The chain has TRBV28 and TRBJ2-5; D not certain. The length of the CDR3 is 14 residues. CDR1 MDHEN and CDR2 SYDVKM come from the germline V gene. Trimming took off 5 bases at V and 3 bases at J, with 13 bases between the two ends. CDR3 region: CASSPGLTEETQYF. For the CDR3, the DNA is TGTGCCAGCAGTCCGGGCTTAACCGAAGAGACCCAGTACTTC.

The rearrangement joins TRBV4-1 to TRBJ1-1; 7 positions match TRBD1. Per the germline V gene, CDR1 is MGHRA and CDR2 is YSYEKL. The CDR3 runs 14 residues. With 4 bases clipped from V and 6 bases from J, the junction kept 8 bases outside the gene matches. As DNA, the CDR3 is TGCGCCAGCAGCCTGCGACAGGGTTCGGCTGAAGCTTTCTTT. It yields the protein CASSLRQGSAEAFF.

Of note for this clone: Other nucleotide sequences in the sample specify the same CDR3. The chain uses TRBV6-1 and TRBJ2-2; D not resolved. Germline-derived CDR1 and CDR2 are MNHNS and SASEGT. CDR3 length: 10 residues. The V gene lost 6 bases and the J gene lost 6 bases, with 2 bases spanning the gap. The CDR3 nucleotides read TGTGCCAGCAGGGCCGGGGAGCTGTTTTTT. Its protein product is CASRAGELFF.

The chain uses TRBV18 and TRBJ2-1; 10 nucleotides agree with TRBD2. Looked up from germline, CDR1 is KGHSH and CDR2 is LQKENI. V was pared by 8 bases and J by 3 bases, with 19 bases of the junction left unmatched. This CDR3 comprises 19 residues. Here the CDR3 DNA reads TGTGCCAGCGCGGCGGGGGCTAGCGGGAGTCTTTGGGTCTACAATGAGCAGTTCTTC. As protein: CASAAGASGSLWVYNEQFF.

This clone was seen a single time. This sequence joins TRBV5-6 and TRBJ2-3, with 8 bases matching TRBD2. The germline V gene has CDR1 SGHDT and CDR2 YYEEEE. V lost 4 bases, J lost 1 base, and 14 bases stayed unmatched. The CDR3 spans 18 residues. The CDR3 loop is CASSPGLVGALGTDTQYF. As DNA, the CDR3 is TGTGCCAGCAGCCCGGGACTAGTAGGGGCCCTCGGCACAGATACGCAGTATTTT.

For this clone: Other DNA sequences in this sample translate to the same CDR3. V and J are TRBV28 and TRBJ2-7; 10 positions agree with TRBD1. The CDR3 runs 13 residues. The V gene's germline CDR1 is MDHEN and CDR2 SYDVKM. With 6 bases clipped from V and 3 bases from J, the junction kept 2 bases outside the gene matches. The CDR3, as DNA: TGTGCCAGCAGGCGGGACAGGGGCTACGAGCAGTACTTC. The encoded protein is CASRRDRGYEQYF.

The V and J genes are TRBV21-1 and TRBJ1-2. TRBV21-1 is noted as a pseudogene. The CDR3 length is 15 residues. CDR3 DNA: TGTGCCAGCAGTTTCCCCGGGACGGTAAACTATGGCTACACCTTC. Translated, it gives CASSFPGTVNYGYTF.

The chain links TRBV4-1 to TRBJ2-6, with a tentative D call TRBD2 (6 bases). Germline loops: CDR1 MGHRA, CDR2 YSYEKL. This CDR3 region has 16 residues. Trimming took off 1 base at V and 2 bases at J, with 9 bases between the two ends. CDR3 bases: TGCGCCAGCAGCCAAGTCGGGAGCGCTGGGGCCAACGTCCTGACTTTC. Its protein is CASSQVGSAGANVLTF.

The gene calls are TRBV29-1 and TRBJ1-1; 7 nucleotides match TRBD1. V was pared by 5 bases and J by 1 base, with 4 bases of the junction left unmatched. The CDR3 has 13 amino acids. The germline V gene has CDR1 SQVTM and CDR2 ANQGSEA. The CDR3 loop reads CSVRTGGNTEAFF. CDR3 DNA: TGCAGCGTTCGGACAGGAGGGAACACTGAAGCTTTCTTT.

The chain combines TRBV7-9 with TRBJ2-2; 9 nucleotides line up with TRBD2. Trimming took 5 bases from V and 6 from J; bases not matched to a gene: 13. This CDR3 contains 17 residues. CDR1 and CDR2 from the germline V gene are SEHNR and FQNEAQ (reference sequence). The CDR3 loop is CASSTRSGSRYPGELFF. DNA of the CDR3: TGTGCCAGCAGCACGCGTAGCGGGAGTCGTTATCCCGGGGAGCTGTTTTTT. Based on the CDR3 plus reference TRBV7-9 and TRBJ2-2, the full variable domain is DTGVSQNPRHKITKRGQNVTFRCDPISEHNRLYWYRQTLGQGPEFLTYFQNEAQLEKSRLLSDRFSAERPKGSFSTLEIQRTEQGDSAMYLCASSTRSGSRYPGELFFGEGSRLTVL.

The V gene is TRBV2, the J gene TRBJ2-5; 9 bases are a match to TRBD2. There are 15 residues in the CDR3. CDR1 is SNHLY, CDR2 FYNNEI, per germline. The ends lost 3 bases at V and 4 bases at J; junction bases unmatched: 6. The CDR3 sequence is CASSDKTSGLETQYF. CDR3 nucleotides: TGTGCCAGCAGTGACAAGACTAGCGGACTAGAGACCCAGTACTTC.

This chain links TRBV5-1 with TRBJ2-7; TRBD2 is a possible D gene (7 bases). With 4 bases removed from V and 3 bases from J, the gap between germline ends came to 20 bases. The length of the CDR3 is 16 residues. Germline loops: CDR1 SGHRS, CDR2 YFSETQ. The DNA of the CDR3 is TGCGCCAGCAGCCGAACCACAGGGCCGGGAGGCTACGAGCAGTACTTC. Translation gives CASSRTTGPGGYEQYF.

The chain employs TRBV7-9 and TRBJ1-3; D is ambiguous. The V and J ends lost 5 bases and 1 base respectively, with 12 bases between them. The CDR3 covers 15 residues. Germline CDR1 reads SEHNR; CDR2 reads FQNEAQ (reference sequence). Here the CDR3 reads CASSPSRGSGNTIYF. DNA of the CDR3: TGTGCCAGCAGCCCAAGCCGGGGTTCTGGAAACACCATATATTTT.

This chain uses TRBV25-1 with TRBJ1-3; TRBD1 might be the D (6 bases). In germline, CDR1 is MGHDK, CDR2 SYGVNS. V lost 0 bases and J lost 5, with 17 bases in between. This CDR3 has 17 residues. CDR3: CASSEYSSGTIRNTIYF. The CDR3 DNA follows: TGTGCCAGCAGTGAATATTCCAGCGGGACAATTAGAAACACCATATATTTT.

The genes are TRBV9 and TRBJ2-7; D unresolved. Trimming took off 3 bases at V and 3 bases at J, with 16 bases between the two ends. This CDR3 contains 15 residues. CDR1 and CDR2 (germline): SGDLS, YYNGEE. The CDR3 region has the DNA TGTGCCAGCAGCGCTGGAGTGGGCGCCCTCTACGAGCAGTACTTC. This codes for CASSAGVGALYEQYF.

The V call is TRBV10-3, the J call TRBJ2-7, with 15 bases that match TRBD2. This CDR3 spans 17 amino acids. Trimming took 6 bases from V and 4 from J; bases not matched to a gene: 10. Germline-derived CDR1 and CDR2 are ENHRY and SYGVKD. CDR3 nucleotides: TGTGCCATCAGCCGGACTAGCGGGAGGGTGGGTCGGTACGAGCAGTACTTC. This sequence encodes CAISRTSGRVGRYEQYF.

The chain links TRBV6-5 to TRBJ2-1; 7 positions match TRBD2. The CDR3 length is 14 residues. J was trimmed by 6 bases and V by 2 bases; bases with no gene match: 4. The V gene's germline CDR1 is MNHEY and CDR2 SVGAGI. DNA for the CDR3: TGTGCCAGCAGTTACCGGATAGCGGGCAATGAGCAGTTCTTC. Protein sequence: CASSYRIAGNEQFF.